These 8 T cell receptor beta chains share one sample of origin, sequenced in a study of cytomegalovirus exposure and HLA in healthy donors. The PCR had 60 Vbeta and 13 Jbeta primers. Generated by immunoSEQ multiplex PCR, the TCRdb table keeps only in-frame clones and is missing some. This table holds 65,000 to 85,000 clones, about a tenth found once. The sequenced sample consisted of PBMCs. The receptors come from a man aged 55-75 years in good health and CMV-seropositive.

This clone was found a few times. The chain links TRBV7-9 to TRBJ2-1, with D tentatively TRBD2 (6 bases). CDR1 and CDR2 from the germline V gene are SEHNR and FQNEAQ (reference sequence). Trimming removed 3 bases from V and 9 bases from J, with 6 bases in between. This CDR3 is built from 11 residues. In DNA, the CDR3 is TGTGCCAGCAGCTTCGGGGGTGAGCAGTTCTTC. This encodes CASSFGGEQFF.

The chain joins TRBV7-2 to TRBJ2-7; possibly TRBD1 for D (6 bases). V was pared by 0 bases and J by 5 bases, with 8 bases between. This CDR3 region has 13 residues. The germline V gene encodes CDR1 SGHTA and CDR2 FQGNSA. CDR3 nucleotide sequence: TGTGCCAGCAGCTTAGCGGGGGCGGACGAGCAGTACGTC. It specifies CASSLAGADEQYV.

This clone has only a few counts. The chain is built from TRBV21-1 and TRBJ2-7; TRBD2, the table's D call, was not compared with the DNA. TRBV21-1 is a pseudogene locus. The CDR3 covers 11 residues. CDR3 nucleotides: TGTGCCAGCAGCAGGCAACCTGAGCGGTACTTC. It encodes CASSRQPERYF.

This clone occurred a few times. The chain couples TRBV19 to TRBJ2-7; TRBD1 might be the D (5 bases). The ends were cut back, 5 bases at V and 0 bases at J, with 14 bases in the middle. The CDR3 length is 15 residues. The germline V gene encodes CDR1 LNHDA and CDR2 SQIVND (reference sequence). The CDR3: CASSLQAISSYEQYF. The CDR3 DNA sequence: TGTGCCAGTAGTCTACAGGCGATATCCTCCTACGAGCAGTACTTC. Using reference TRBV19 and TRBJ2-7 for the parts outside the CDR3, the full variable domain is DGGITQSPKYLFRKEGQNVTLSCEQNLNHDAMYWYRQDPGQGLRLIYYSQIVNDFQKGDIAEGYSVSREKKESFPLTVTSAQKNPTAFYLCASSLQAISSYEQYFGPGTRLTVT.

By share of the sample, this clone is medium-sized. A read error may account for a junction end that differs from germline. V usage is TRBV2 and J usage is TRBJ1-1; D may be TRBD1 (5 bases). CDR3 size: 9 residues. Germline-derived CDR1 and CDR2 are SNHLY and FYNNEI. The CDR3 is CASSEEGIF. CDR3 sequence (DNA): TGTGCCAGCAGTGAGGAGGGGATCTTT.

This clone has a handful of counts. J is TRBJ2-1 and V is TRBV5-1, with TRBD2 matching 8 bases. The V gene's germline CDR1 is SGHRS and CDR2 YFSETQ. The CDR3 totals 15 residues. After removal of 0 bases from V and 2 bases from J, the junction contained 1 base not matched to a gene. The CDR3 protein is CASSLAGRAYNEQFF. CDR3 DNA sequence: TGCGCCAGCAGCTTGGCCGGGAGGGCCTACAATGAGCAGTTCTTC.

This clone came up a few times. The chain links TRBV7-3 to TRBJ2-1; 12 bases are shared with TRBD1. The CDR3 has 17 residues. Looked up from germline, CDR1 is SGHTA and CDR2 is FQGTGA. J was trimmed by 8 bases and V by 1 base; bases with no gene match: 9. CDR3 in DNA: TGTGCCAGCAGCTTAAGGGCAGAGGGGACAGGGGGCTATGAGCAGTTCTTC. Its translation is CASSLRAEGTGGYEQFF.

This clone was observed a handful of times. The V and J genes are TRBV30 and TRBJ1-2; D perhaps matches TRBD1 (5 bases). This CDR3 is 15 amino acids long. V shed 3 bases and J shed 8 bases, with 22 bases lying between them. Germline CDR1 reads GTSNPN; CDR2 reads SVGIG (reference sequence). The CDR3 nucleotides read TGTGCCTGGAGCCCTCTGGTCGGGGGATCGAAGGGCTACACCTTC. Amino acids: CAWSPLVGGSKGYTF.